Shown below are 19 T cell receptor beta chains from a single sample sequenced in a study of blood T cell repertoires in COVID-19. Clones were sequenced by immunoSEQ multiplex PCR, and TCRdb holds only the in-frame ones, with some missing. The sample consists of about 160,000 clones, around nine tenths of them appearing once. Sequencing input: PBMCs or T cells enriched from blood (not recorded which). These receptors originate from a woman between 45 and 60 years old who had recovered from COVID-19.

J is TRBJ2-1 and V is TRBV5-1; 11 nucleotides agree with TRBD1. V lost 4 bases and J lost 10; bases outside the gene matches: 7. This CDR3 spans 14 amino acids. CDR1 is SGHRS and CDR2 is YFSETQ in the germline V gene. The CDR3 nucleotides read TGCGCCAGCAGCGGCGGACAGGGGGCACGGGAGCAGTTCTTC. This translates into CASSGGQGAREQFF.

This clone was counted only a few times. The rearrangement uses TRBV18 and TRBJ1-1; D is ambiguous. With 2 bases removed from V and 1 base from J, the gap between germline ends came to 8 bases. The CDR3 has 14 amino acids. Germline-derived CDR1 and CDR2 are KGHSH and LQKENI. As DNA, the CDR3 is TGTGCCAGCTCACCAGCGACGGGGAACACTGAAGCTTTCTTT. Translating gives CASSPATGNTEAFF.

This clone has only one observation. V is TRBV6-5 and J is TRBJ1-5, with 9 bases matching TRBD1. There are 15 residues in the CDR3. CDR1 and CDR2 (germline): MNHEY, SVGAGI. The ends lost 7 bases at V and 4 bases at J; junction bases unmatched: 8. CDR3 nucleotide sequence: TGTGCCAGCACCCGGGACAGGGTTCCGAATCAGCCCCAGCATTTT. Protein product: CASTRDRVPNQPQHF.

J is TRBJ2-3 and V is TRBV29-1, with D possibly TRBD2 on 7 matching bases. V lost 6 bases, J lost 0 bases, and 19 bases lay in between. Germline V lookup: CDR1 SQVTM, CDR2 ANQGSEA. This CDR3 is built from 16 residues. The CDR3 DNA sequence: TGCAGCGTAGACCATTGGGGGGGGGCTAGCACAGATACGCAGTATTTT. As protein: CSVDHWGGASTDTQYF.

The V gene is TRBV11-2, the J gene TRBJ2-7; possible D gene TRBD1, 5 bases. Trimming left V 5 bases short and J 4 bases short, with 21 bases between. The germline gives CDR1 SGHAT, CDR2 FQNNGV. The CDR3 sequence is 16 residues long. DNA of the CDR3: TGTGCCAGCAGCCACGGTGGTCAGGACACGGCATACGAGCAGTACTTC. Translating gives CASSHGGQDTAYEQYF.

The V call is TRBV3-1 (or the pseudogene TRBV3-2), the J call TRBJ1-2; no firm D call. V gave up 2 bases and J gave up 4 bases, with 8 bases separating them. The CDR3 contains 13 residues. Per germline, CDR1 LGHDT and CDR2 YNNKEL (reference sequence). The CDR3 bases are TGTGCCAGCAGCCAAAGACTGTCCTATGGCTACACCTTC. Its translation is CASSQRLSYGYTF.

V gene TRBV14 combines with J gene TRBJ1-4; no firm D call. The CDR3 length is 15 residues. Between the trimmed V and J ends, which lost 1 base and 7 bases, there was a span of 13 bases. The germline V gene has CDR1 SGHDN and CDR2 FVKESK. The CDR3 DNA is TGTGCCAGCAGCCAAGCAAGGAGGCCCGGTGAAAAACTGTTTTTT. Its protein product is CASSQARRPGEKLFF.

This clone was found a few times. The chain carries TRBV7-2 and TRBJ1-1; perhaps TRBD1 as D (6 bases). Germline-derived CDR1 and CDR2 are SGHTA and FQGNSA. The CDR3 covers 13 residues. Trimming removed 5 bases from V and 10 bases from J, with 17 bases in between. The CDR3 here is CASSGERGKSAFF. Here the CDR3 DNA reads TGTGCCAGCAGCGGGGAGAGGGGGAAGTCAGCTTTCTTT.

The chain combines TRBV19 with TRBJ1-5; 8 bases map to TRBD1. The V and J ends lost 4 bases and 11 bases, in that order; junction bases with no gene match: 19. The V gene's germline CDR1 is LNHDA and CDR2 SQIVND (reference sequence). This CDR3 comprises 17 residues. In DNA, the CDR3 is TGTGCCAGTAGTACTCTACCGGGACAGGACTTCCGCCGGACCCAGCATTTT. It yields the protein CASSTLPGQDFRRTQHF.

V usage is TRBV18 and J usage is TRBJ2-2; D gene unclear. The length of the CDR3 is 13 residues. Germline lookup yields CDR1 KGHSH and CDR2 LQKENI. V was shortened by 2 bases and J by 5 bases, with 6 bases between the two germline ends. The CDR3 sequence is CASSPELTGELFF. CDR3 bases: TGTGCCAGCTCACCAGAGCTTACCGGGGAGCTGTTTTTT.

The chain carries TRBV6-2 or TRBV6-3 and TRBJ1-1, with unresolved D. V lost 0 bases to trimming and J lost 1 base, with 15 bases between them. The germline CDR1 and CDR2 sequences are MNHEY and SVGEGT. The CDR3 consists of 17 residues. CDR3 sequence (DNA): TGTGCCAGCAGTTACTCCCTAAATGAGGGAGGGAACACTGAAGCTTTCTTT. Translation gives CASSYSLNEGGNTEAFF.

The chain employs TRBV7-9 and TRBJ1-1; the D gene is possibly TRBD1 (5 bases). Germline CDR1 is SEHNR and CDR2 is FQNEAQ (reference sequence). V was clipped by 7 bases and J by 1 base, with 16 bases between them. The length of the CDR3 is 15 residues. The CDR3 here is CASNPSGGSNTEAFF. In DNA form, the CDR3 reads TGTGCCAGCAACCCATCGGGGGGATCGAACACTGAAGCTTTCTTT.

The chain recombines TRBV11-3 with TRBJ2-1, with D possibly being TRBD1 (5 bases). CDR1 and CDR2 (germline): SGHNT, YENEEA. V lost 5 bases and J 6 bases, leaving 11 bases between the germline ends. This CDR3 is 13 amino acids long. The CDR3 is CASSGRVANEQFF. In DNA, the CDR3 is TGTGCCAGCAGCGGCAGGGTAGCCAATGAGCAGTTCTTC.

The V call is TRBV6-1, the J call TRBJ2-6; D might be TRBD1 (5 bases). CDR1 MNHNS and CDR2 SASEGT come from the germline V gene. The CDR3 has 15 amino acids. Trimming took off 5 bases at V and 2 bases at J, with 10 bases between the two ends. The chain's CDR3 is CASSPQGTGANVLTF. The CDR3 DNA is TGTGCCAGCAGTCCCCAGGGAACTGGGGCCAACGTCCTGACTTTC.

This clone occurred once. The rearrangement uses TRBV6-1 and TRBJ2-1, with 11 bases lining up with TRBD2. The CDR3 length is 17 residues. J was trimmed by 4 bases and V by 0 bases; bases with no gene match: 5. Looked up from germline, CDR1 is MNHNS and CDR2 is SASEGT. The CDR3 coding sequence is TGTGCCAGCAGTGAAGCACGGACTAGCGGGCTTTACAATGAGCAGTTCTTC. It codes for CASSEARTSGLYNEQFF.

V usage is TRBV7-8 and J usage is TRBJ1-5; unclear D gene. There are 14 residues in the CDR3. Trimming pared 0 bases from V and 2 bases from J, leaving 5 bases between. The germline V gene encodes CDR1 SGHVS and CDR2 FQNEAQ. CDR3 sequence: CASSLAPGNQPQHF. As DNA, the CDR3 is TGTGCCAGCAGCTTAGCGCCAGGCAATCAGCCCCAGCATTTT. The whole variable domain, remainder taken from reference TRBV7-8 and TRBJ1-5, is GAGVSQSPRYKVAKRGQDVALRCDPISGHVSLFWYQQALGQGPEFLTYFQNEAQLDKSGLPSDRFFAERPEGSVSTLKIQRTQQEDSAVYLCASSLAPGNQPQHFGDGTRLSIL.

The CDR3 bases are TGTGCCAGCAGTCCACACCACCCACAGGGGGCGCGGGTGCCTGAAGCTTTCTTT. Its translation is CASSPHHPQGARVPEAFF. The V and J genes are TRBV27 and TRBJ1-1; TRBD1 matches 9 bases. The V gene end was trimmed by 5 bases and the J gene end by 6 bases; junction bases not matched to a gene: 19. Per the germline V gene, CDR1 is MNHEY and CDR2 is SMNVEV (reference sequence). The CDR3 is 18 amino acids.

This clone has a handful of counts. V is TRBV5-4 and J is TRBJ2-7, with 8 positions matching TRBD2. V dropped 0 bases and J dropped 5; count of bases not matched to a gene: 4. The length of the CDR3 is 14 residues. Looked up from germline, CDR1 is SGHNT and CDR2 is YYREEE (reference sequence). In nucleotides, the CDR3 is TGTGCCAGCAGCTTGGCTTTAGCGGGGAACGAGCAGTACTTC. Translation gives CASSLALAGNEQYF.

The chain combines TRBV7-9 with TRBJ2-3; TRBD2 is a possible D gene (6 bases). This CDR3 spans 15 amino acids. CDR1 SEHNR and CDR2 FQNEAQ come from the germline V gene (reference sequence). V shed 4 bases and J shed 2 bases, with 13 bases lying between them. The CDR3 loop reads CASSSDREFTDTQYF. For the CDR3, the DNA is TGTGCCAGCAGCTCGGACCGGGAGTTCACAGATACGCAGTATTTT.